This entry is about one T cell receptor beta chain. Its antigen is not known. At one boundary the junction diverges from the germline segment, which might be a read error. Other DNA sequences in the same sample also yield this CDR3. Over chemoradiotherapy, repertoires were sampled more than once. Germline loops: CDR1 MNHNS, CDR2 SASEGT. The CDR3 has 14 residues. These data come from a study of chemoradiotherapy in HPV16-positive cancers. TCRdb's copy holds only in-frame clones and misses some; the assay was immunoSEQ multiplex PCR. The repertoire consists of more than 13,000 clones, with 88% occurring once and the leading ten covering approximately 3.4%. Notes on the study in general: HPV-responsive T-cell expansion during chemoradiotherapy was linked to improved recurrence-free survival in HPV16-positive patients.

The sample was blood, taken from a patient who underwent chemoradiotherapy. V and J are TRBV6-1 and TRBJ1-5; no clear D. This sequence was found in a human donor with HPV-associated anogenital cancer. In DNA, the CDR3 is TGTGCCAGTAGTGAAGGTCAGCTGAATCAGCCCCAGCATTTT. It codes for CASSEGQLNQPQHF.